This paragraph reports one T cell receptor (beta chain). Every isolated RNA sample was fully reverse transcribed, so sequencing captured expressed TCRB transcripts. Clones were read by immunoSEQ multiplex PCR, and TCRdb kept only the in-frame ones, dropping some. The sample has some 150,000 clones, more than 9% seen once. This entry belongs to a study of beta chain features in type 1 diabetes. This receptor was taken from a man younger than 35 in good health. Sequencing used naive CD4+ T cells from blood.

The CDR3 coding sequence is TGTGCCAGCAGCTTGAACAGAAGATCTAGCACAGATACGCAGTATTTT. Translated, it gives CASSLNRRSSTDTQYF. The rearrangement uses TRBV11-2 and TRBJ2-3; D is ambiguous. V shed 3 bases and J shed 0 bases, with 13 bases lying between them. There are 16 residues in the CDR3. Germline V lookup: CDR1 SGHAT, CDR2 FQNNGV.